This T cell receptor beta chain was sequenced during a study of T cell repertoires in cytomegalovirus infection. Study background: Alongside well-studied HLA-B-restricted CMV epitopes, recently identified HLA-C-restricted CMV epitopes were also used. The public TCR beta signatures pointed to both CMV infection and matching HLA type.

The CDR3 spans 13 residues. V shed 5 bases, J shed 11 bases, and the junction held 8 bases outside the gene matches. TCRdb itself ran the reads through MiXCR, one entry per CDR3 protein. The sample has about 130,000 distinct CDR3 sequences; 32% are singletons. Regarding this clonotype: Its antigen is not known.

This clonotype originated in a human donor in good health (CMV status not recorded). Some clones in this sample may be carry-over from other donors' samples. The chain employs TRBV12-3 or TRBV12-4 and TRBJ1-1; 10 nucleotides line up with TRBD1. This material consisted of CD8+ T cells from cultured PBMCs, taken from culture after CMV antigen stimulation. CDR3 coding DNA: TGTGCCAGCAGTCCGACAGGGGGCCCGGAGGCTTTCTTT. It specifies CASSPTGGPEAFF.